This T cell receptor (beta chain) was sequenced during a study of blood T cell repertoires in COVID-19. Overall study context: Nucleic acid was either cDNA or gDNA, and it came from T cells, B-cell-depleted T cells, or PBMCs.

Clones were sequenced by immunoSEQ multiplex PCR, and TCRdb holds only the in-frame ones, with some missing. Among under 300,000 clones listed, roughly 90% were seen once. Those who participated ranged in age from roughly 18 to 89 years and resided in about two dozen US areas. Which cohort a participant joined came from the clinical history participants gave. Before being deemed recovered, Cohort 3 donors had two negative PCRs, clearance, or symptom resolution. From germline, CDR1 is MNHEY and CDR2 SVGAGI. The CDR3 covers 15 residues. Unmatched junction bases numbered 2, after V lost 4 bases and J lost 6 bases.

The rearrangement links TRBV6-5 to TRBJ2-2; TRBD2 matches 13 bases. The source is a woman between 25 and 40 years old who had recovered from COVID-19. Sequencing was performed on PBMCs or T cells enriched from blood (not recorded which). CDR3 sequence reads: CASSWGTSGAGELFF. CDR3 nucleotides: TGTGCCAGCAGTTGGGGGACTAGCGGGGCCGGGGAGCTGTTTTTT.